This T cell receptor beta chain was recorded in a study of blood T cell repertoires in COVID-19. Turning to the study itself: The United States, Italy and Spain supplied acute and convalescent COVID-19 samples.

This clone was counted a single time. Trimming left V 3 bases short and J 4 bases short, with 10 bases between. The CDR3 spans 13 residues. Some clones are missing from TCRdb's copy, which holds only in-frame ones; the method was immunoSEQ multiplex PCR. The profile shows about 34,000 clones, 90% of them singletons. The chain joins TRBV12-3 or TRBV12-4 to TRBJ2-7; D ambiguous. Sample: peripheral blood. This clonotype was obtained from a man older than 75 with acute or convalescent COVID-19. The DNA of the CDR3 is TGTGCCAGCAGTTTCGCAGGATCTTACGAGCAGTACTTC. Its translation is CASSFAGSYEQYF.